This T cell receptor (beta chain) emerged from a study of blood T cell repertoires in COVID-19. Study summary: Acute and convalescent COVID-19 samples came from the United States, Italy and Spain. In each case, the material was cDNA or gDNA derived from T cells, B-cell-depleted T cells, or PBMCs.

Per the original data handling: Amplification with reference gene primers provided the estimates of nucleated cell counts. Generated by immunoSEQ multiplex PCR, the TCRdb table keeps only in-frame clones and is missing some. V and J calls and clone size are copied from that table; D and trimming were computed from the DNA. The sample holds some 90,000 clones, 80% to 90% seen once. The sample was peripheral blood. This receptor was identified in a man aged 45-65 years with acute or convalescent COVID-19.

The CDR3 sequence: CASSLDRDRSQPQHF. The CDR3 DNA sequence: TGTGCCAGCTCACTAGACAGGGACAGGAGTCAGCCCCAGCATTTT. The rearrangement joins TRBV18 to TRBJ1-5, with 8 nucleotides matching TRBD1. Per germline, CDR1 KGHSH and CDR2 LQKENI. Trimming took 4 bases from V and 6 from J; bases not matched to a gene: 8. The length of the CDR3 is 15 residues.